The 28 T cell receptor beta chains below were found in one sample sequenced in a study of beta chain features in type 1 diabetes. The whole isolated RNA underwent reverse transcription, so sequencing captured expressed TCRB transcripts. Assay used: immunoSEQ multiplex PCR; TCRdb lists only in-frame clones, some missing. The table lists 310,000 or so clones, roughly 8% of them singletons. The material sequenced was central memory CD4+ T cells from blood. These receptors all come from a woman aged 18-35 years in good health.

This clone was counted only a few times. The sample carries other DNA sequences with the same CDR3. The rearrangement joins TRBV28 to TRBJ1-5, with D uncertain. The germline V gene encodes CDR1 MDHEN and CDR2 SYDVKM. The length of the CDR3 is 12 residues. Between the trimmed V and J ends, which lost 3 bases and 2 bases, there was a span of 2 bases. CDR3 loop: CASSLGNQPQHF. Written as DNA, the CDR3 is TGTGCCAGCAGTTTGGGCAATCAGCCCCAGCATTTT.

This chain joins TRBV23-1 and TRBJ2-7; 8 bases are a match to TRBD1. TRBV23-1 is treated as an ORF (open reading frame) with a function not yet certain. After removal of 6 bases from V and 9 bases from J, the junction contained 7 bases not matched to a gene. This CDR3 has 12 residues. The chain's CDR3 is CASSGTGRRQYF. The DNA for the CDR3 is TGCGCCAGCAGCGGGACAGGTCGTCGGCAGTACTTC.

This chain uses TRBV9 with TRBJ2-1, with 8 bases fitting TRBD2. V lost 4 bases to trimming and J lost 5 bases; unmatched junction nucleotides: 5. Germline V gene sequence: CDR1 SGDLS, CDR2 YYNGEE. The CDR3 spans 14 residues. In nucleotides, the CDR3 is TGTGCCAGCAGCCCATGGACTAGCAACAATGAGCAGTTCTTC. This translates into CASSPWTSNNEQFF.

The chain combines TRBV15 with TRBJ2-1; D may be TRBD2 (6 bases). This CDR3 has 14 residues. Germline assignment: CDR1 LNHNV and CDR2 YYDKDF (reference sequence). The V end lost 1 base, the J end lost 5 bases, and 9 bases lay between the germline ends. This CDR3 is CATSRGDFNNEQFF. DNA of the CDR3: TGTGCCACCAGCAGAGGGGACTTTAACAATGAGCAGTTCTTC. Drawing the rest from reference TRBV15 and TRBJ2-1, the complete variable domain is DAMVIQNPRYQVTQFGKPVTLSCSQTLNHNVMYWYQQKSSQAPKLLFHYYDKDFNNEADTPDNFQSRRPNTSFCFLDIRSPGLGDTAMYLCATSRGDFNNEQFFGPGTRLTVL.

The rearrangement joins TRBV7-2 to TRBJ2-1; D not certain. This CDR3 spans 15 amino acids. The V end was cut by 1 base, the J end by 3 bases, with 10 bases between. In germline, CDR1 is SGHTA, CDR2 FQGNSA. CDR3 sequence reads: CASSLEGSSYNEQFF. Written as DNA, the CDR3 is TGTGCCAGCAGCTTAGAGGGAAGTAGCTACAATGAGCAGTTCTTC. Full variable domain (rest looked up from reference TRBV7-2 and TRBJ2-1): GAGVSQSPSNKVTEKGKDVELRCDPISGHTALYWYRQSLGQGLEFLIYFQGNSAPDKSGLPSDRFSAERTGGSVSTLTIQRTQQEDSAVYLCASSLEGSSYNEQFFGPGTRLTVL.

V and J are TRBV29-1 and TRBJ1-1; D call uncertain. V lost 5 bases to trimming and J lost 0 bases, with 7 bases between them. The CDR3 runs to 12 residues. In germline, CDR1 is SQVTM, CDR2 ANQGSEA. For the CDR3, the DNA is TGCAGCGTTTCAAATATGAACACTGAAGCTTTCTTT. Amino acid sequence: CSVSNMNTEAFF.

This clone was counted between two and nine times. V and J are TRBV18 and TRBJ2-5; D is ambiguous. Deletions cut 0 bases from V and 5 bases from J, with 13 bases between. CDR3 size: 15 residues. Germline lookup yields CDR1 KGHSH and CDR2 LQKENI. CDR3 protein: CASSPPALAGETQYF. CDR3 sequence (DNA): TGTGCCAGCTCACCACCGGCCTTGGCCGGGGAGACCCAGTACTTC.

The chain recombines TRBV5-4 with TRBJ1-3, with D hard to call. Germline V gives CDR1 SGHNT, CDR2 YYREEE (reference sequence). V lost 3 bases and J 6 bases, leaving 19 bases between the germline ends. This CDR3 is 16 amino acids long. Here the CDR3 DNA reads TGTGCCAGCAGCTCGCGACAAGGATCTCAGACAAACACCATATATTTT. Its translation: CASSSRQGSQTNTIYF.

In its sample, this clone was seen a few times. In nucleotides, the CDR3 is TGTGCCAGTAGCAATAGGGAGACGAACACTGAAGCTTTCTTT. Translation gives CASSNRETNTEAFF. The rearrangement uses TRBV19 and TRBJ1-1; unclear D gene. V shed 6 bases and J shed 1 base, with 12 bases lying between them. The CDR3 is 14 amino acids. Germline values: CDR1 LNHDA, CDR2 SQIVND (reference sequence). The entire variable domain, with the rest obtained from reference TRBV19 and TRBJ1-1, is as follows: DGGITQSPKYLFRKEGQNVTLSCEQNLNHDAMYWYRQDPGQGLRLIYYSQIVNDFQKGDIAEGYSVSREKKESFPLTVTSAQKNPTAFYLCASSNRETNTEAFFGQGTRLTVV.

This clone has only a few counts. The chain couples TRBV4-2 to TRBJ1-3, with D unclear. The CDR3 sequence is 15 residues long. Trimming took 1 base from V and 0 from J, leaving 7 bases between them. Germline-derived CDR1 and CDR2 are LGHNA and YNFKEQ. CDR3 sequence (DNA): TGTGCCAGCAGCCAAGGGGTACCCTCTGGAAACACCATATATTTT. Translating gives CASSQGVPSGNTIYF.

There are a few counts of this clone. This sequence joins TRBV14 and TRBJ2-1; D gene unclear. Germline V gene sequence: CDR1 SGHDN, CDR2 FVKESK. The CDR3 length is 18 residues. Trimming shortened V by 0 bases and J by 2 bases, and 17 bases separated the two germline ends. The CDR3 loop reads CASSQEVAVGFPYNEQFF. CDR3 nucleotides: TGTGCCAGCAGCCAAGAAGTGGCGGTTGGGTTCCCCTACAATGAGCAGTTCTTC.

This clone was observed a few times. V usage is TRBV11-2 and J usage is TRBJ2-5, with D unresolved. Trimming removed 7 bases from V and 5 bases from J, with 14 bases in between. Germline assignment: CDR1 SGHAT and CDR2 FQNNGV. The CDR3 spans 13 residues. The CDR3 loop reads CASTSSLKETQYF. Written as DNA, the CDR3 is TGTGCCAGCACCTCATCTCTTAAGGAGACCCAGTACTTC.

This clone showed up just once. This rearrangement joins TRBV5-1 to TRBJ2-2, with a possible D match to TRBD2 (5 bases). V was trimmed by 2 bases and J by 7 bases, leaving 12 bases between them. There are 14 residues in the CDR3. Germline V gene sequence: CDR1 SGHRS, CDR2 YFSETQ. CDR3 coding DNA: TGCGCCAGCAGCTTACTAGGGCAGGTCGGGGAGCTGTTTTTT. Encoded protein: CASSLLGQVGELFF.

This clone was observed a handful of times. The CDR3 sequence: CASSLVLRFGIQYF. The CDR3 DNA follows: TGTGCCAGCAGCTTAGTTCTACGGTTTGGCATTCAGTACTTC. The rearrangement links TRBV7-8 to TRBJ2-4; no definite D call. V was pared by 1 base and J by 9 bases, with 13 bases between. The CDR3 runs 14 residues. CDR1 is SGHVS and CDR2 is FQNEAQ in the germline V gene.

V is TRBV7-9 and J is TRBJ2-1; 8 bases fit TRBD2. There are 15 residues in the CDR3. Germline CDR1 SEHNR, CDR2 FQNEAQ (reference sequence). Trimming removed 5 bases from V and 4 bases from J; junction bases left unmatched: 7. CDR3 residues: CASSMGSGTYNEQFF. Written as DNA, the CDR3 is TGTGCCAGCAGCATGGGTAGCGGGACTTACAATGAGCAGTTCTTC.

The chain joins TRBV5-1 to TRBJ2-7; possibly TRBD1 or TRBD2 for D (5 bases each). Germline V gene sequence: CDR1 SGHRS, CDR2 YFSETQ. This CDR3 is 14 amino acids long. V dropped 1 base and J dropped 1 base, with 9 bases sitting between them. CDR3 DNA: TGCGCCAGCAGCTTGCGGGACGGGTCCTACGAGCAGTACTTC. It is translated as CASSLRDGSYEQYF.

This clone has a handful of counts. The CDR3 region is CASSLGSDRSYEQYF. CDR3 DNA: TGTGCCAGCAGCTTAGGCTCGGACAGGTCCTACGAGCAGTACTTC. The genes are TRBV7-6 and TRBJ2-7; 7 bases fit TRBD1. The germline V gene has CDR1 SGHVS and CDR2 FNYEAQ. This CDR3 has 15 amino acids. V dropped 1 base and J dropped 1; count of bases not matched to a gene: 4.

This clone was recorded many times. The chain employs TRBV7-2 and TRBJ2-7; the D is unclear. Germline CDR1 is SGHTA and CDR2 is FQGNSA. V dropped 6 bases and J dropped 3 bases, with 12 bases sitting between them. The CDR3 extends over 13 amino acids. The CDR3 nucleotides read TGTGCCAGCAGGCAGTACCCCGACTACGAGCAGTACTTC. The encoded protein is CASRQYPDYEQYF.

V usage is TRBV6-1 and J usage is TRBJ1-5; D is perhaps TRBD1 (6 bases). Trimming left V 2 bases short and J 7 bases short, with 15 bases between. Germline V gene sequence: CDR1 MNHNS, CDR2 SASEGT. This CDR3 is built from 15 residues. The CDR3, as DNA: TGTGCCAGCAGTGAACATTGGGGGGCTGCGCAGCCCCAGCATTTT. This gives the protein CASSEHWGAAQPQHF.

In its sample, this clone was seen a few times. This rearrangement joins TRBV18 to TRBJ2-7, with 11 bases that match TRBD2. Trimming at V came to 3 bases and at J to 5 bases, leaving 6 bases not matched to a gene. CDR3 length: 15 residues. Germline CDR1 is KGHSH and CDR2 is LQKENI. The CDR3 DNA reads as TGTGCCAGCTCACCGCGACTAGCGGGATATGACGAGCAGTACTTC. Translating it yields CASSPRLAGYDEQYF.

This clone was seen only a few times. CDR3 DNA: TGTGCTAGCTCGCGAGGGGTTGGTGACACAGATACGCAGTATTTT. Protein sequence: CASSRGVGDTDTQYF. The chain combines TRBV12-5 with TRBJ2-3, with D perhaps being TRBD1 or TRBD2 (5 bases each). CDR1 LGHNT and CDR2 FRNRAP come from the germline V gene. The V gene lost 9 bases and the J gene lost 2 bases, with 18 bases spanning the gap. This CDR3 spans 15 amino acids.

This clone was observed a handful of times. The chain recombines TRBV11-2 with TRBJ2-2; D is possibly TRBD1 (5 bases). CDR3 length equals 14 residues. V was clipped by 1 base and J by 8 bases, with 11 bases between them. Germline V gives CDR1 SGHAT, CDR2 FQNNGV. DNA of the CDR3: TGTGCCAGCAGCTTAGGGTCCCAGGGAGGGGAGCTGTTTTTT. The encoded protein is CASSLGSQGGELFF. Filled out from reference TRBV11-2 and TRBJ2-2, the complete variable domain reads EAGVAQSPRYKIIEKRQSVAFWCNPISGHATLYWYQQILGQGPKLLIQFQNNGVVDDSQLPKDRFSAERLKGVDSTLKIQPAKLEDSAVYLCASSLGSQGGELFFGEGSRLTVL.

For this clone: Other DNA sequences from this sample encode an identical CDR3 as well. The V call is TRBV27, the J call TRBJ2-7; no clear D gene. Germline V lookup: CDR1 MNHEY, CDR2 SMNVEV (reference sequence). V was cut by 6 bases and J by 2 bases, with 14 bases left in between. The CDR3 runs to 14 residues. CDR3 DNA: TGTGCCAGCAGCCTCAAAGGACGAGCCTACGAGCAGTACTTC. Translating it yields CASSLKGRAYEQYF.

This clone came up many times. The CDR3 region has the DNA TGCGCCAGCAGCTCAGGGGGCGATCAGCCCCAGCATTTT. Protein sequence: CASSSGGDQPQHF. J is TRBJ1-5 and V is TRBV4-1; 8 nucleotides agree with TRBD1. The trim removed 5 bases at V and 5 bases at J, leaving 2 bases unmatched. The CDR3 is 13 amino acids. The germline V gene has CDR1 MGHRA and CDR2 YSYEKL.

The chain has TRBV15 and TRBJ2-7; 8 nucleotides match TRBD2. The CDR3 loop spans 15 amino acids. Germline CDR1 and CDR2: LNHNV and YYDKDF (reference sequence). The V segment lost 1 base and the J segment 0 bases; nucleotides outside the gene matches: 2. For the CDR3, the DNA is TGTGCCACCAGCAGAGTCGGGAGGGGCTCCTACGAGCAGTACTTC. Protein product: CATSRVGRGSYEQYF.

V gene TRBV4-2 combines with J gene TRBJ2-1, with D unclear. Looked up from germline, CDR1 is LGHNA and CDR2 is YNFKEQ. The CDR3 has 15 amino acids. Trimming removed 1 base at V and 6 bases at J, with 13 bases between. The CDR3, as DNA: TGTGCCAGCAGCCAAGTCGGTGCATACGGCAATGAGCAGTTCTTC. Translation gives CASSQVGAYGNEQFF.

The table lists this clone with a few counts. The chain carries TRBV7-9 and TRBJ1-2; D is uncertain. Germline CDR1 is SEHNR and CDR2 is FQNEAQ (reference sequence). The CDR3 length is 15 residues. Trimming shortened V by 1 base and J by 1 base, and 10 bases separated the two germline ends. The CDR3 loop is CASSLGAGRNYGYTF. CDR3 DNA sequence: TGTGCCAGCAGCTTAGGGGCAGGACGTAACTATGGCTACACCTTC. Full variable domain (outside the CDR3, taken from reference TRBV7-9 and TRBJ1-2): DTGVSQNPRHKITKRGQNVTFRCDPISEHNRLYWYRQTLGQGPEFLTYFQNEAQLEKSRLLSDRFSAERPKGSFSTLEIQRTEQGDSAMYLCASSLGAGRNYGYTFGSGTRLTVV.

This clone has a handful of counts. This rearrangement joins TRBV7-2 to TRBJ2-7; 7 bases agree with TRBD2. CDR3 length: 15 amino acids. Germline CDR1 and CDR2: SGHTA and FQGNSA. The V gene end was trimmed by 2 bases and the J gene end by 1 base; junction bases not matched to a gene: 5. CDR3 region: CASSLSEGLSYEQYF. The DNA of the CDR3 is TGTGCCAGCAGCTTATCTGAGGGACTATCCTACGAGCAGTACTTC.